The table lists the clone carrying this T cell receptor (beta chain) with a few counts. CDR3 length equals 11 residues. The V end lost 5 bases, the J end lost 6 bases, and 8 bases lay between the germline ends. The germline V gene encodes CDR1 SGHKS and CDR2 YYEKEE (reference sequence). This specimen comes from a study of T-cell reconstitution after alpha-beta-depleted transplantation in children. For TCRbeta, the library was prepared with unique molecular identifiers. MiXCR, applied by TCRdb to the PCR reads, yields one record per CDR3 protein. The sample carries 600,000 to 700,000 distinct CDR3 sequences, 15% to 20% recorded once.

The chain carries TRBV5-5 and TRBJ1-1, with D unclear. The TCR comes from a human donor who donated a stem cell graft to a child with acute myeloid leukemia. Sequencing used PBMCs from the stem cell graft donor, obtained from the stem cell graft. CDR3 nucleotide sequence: TGTGCCAGCAGTCCACAGTCTGAAGCTTTCTTT. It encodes CASSPQSEAFF.